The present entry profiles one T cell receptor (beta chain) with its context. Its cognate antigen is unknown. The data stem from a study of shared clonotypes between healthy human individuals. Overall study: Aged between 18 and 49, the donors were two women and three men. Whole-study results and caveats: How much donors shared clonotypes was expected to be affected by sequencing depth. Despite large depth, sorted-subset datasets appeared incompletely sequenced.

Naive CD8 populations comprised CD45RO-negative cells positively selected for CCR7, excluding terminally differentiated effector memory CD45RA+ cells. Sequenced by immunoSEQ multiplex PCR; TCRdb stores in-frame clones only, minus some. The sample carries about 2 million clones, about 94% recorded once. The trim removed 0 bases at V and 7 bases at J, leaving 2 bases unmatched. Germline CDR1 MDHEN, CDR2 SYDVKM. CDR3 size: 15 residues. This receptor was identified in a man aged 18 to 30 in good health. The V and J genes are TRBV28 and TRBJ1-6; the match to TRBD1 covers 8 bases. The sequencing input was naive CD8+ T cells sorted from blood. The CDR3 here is CASSLWRDRNSPLHF. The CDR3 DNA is TGTGCCAGCAGTTTATGGAGGGACAGGAATTCACCCCTCCACTTT.